This T cell receptor (beta chain) was recovered during a study of T cell changes during pregnancy in multiple sclerosis. The protocol was immunoSEQ multiplex PCR, while the TCRdb copy is restricted to in-frame clones and leaves out a portion. The sample contains approximately 69,000 clones, around 90% of which appear only once. The CDR3 is 14 residues long. Trimming at V came to 2 bases and at J to 5 bases, leaving 3 bases not matched to a gene. From germline, CDR1 is MNHNY and CDR2 SVGAGI (reference sequence). The chain combines TRBV6-6 with TRBJ2-4; 7 bases are a match to TRBD1. The material sequenced was CD4+ T cells from peripheral blood mononuclear cells, taken in the third trimester of pregnancy. The origin of this receptor is a female donor in good health, enrolled as a control in a pregnancy study. CDR3 sequence reads: CASSYDRDENIQYF. In DNA form, the CDR3 reads TGTGCCAGCAGTTACGACAGGGATGAAAACATTCAGTACTTC.